What follows describes a single T cell receptor beta chain. Its antigen is unknown. One junction end does not reproduce the germline sequence, and a read error may be involved. The researchers produced TCR beta cDNA from 500 to 550 ng total RNA with a constant-region primer. It was through three nested multiplex PCR rounds of slightly modified ARM-PCR that TCR beta libraries arose. TCRdb independently ran MiXCR on the multiplex PCR reads; one entry per CDR3 protein. The sample has over 100,000 distinct CDR3 sequences, around 70% seen once. The entry originates in a study of tumor-infiltrating lymphocytes in primary liver carcinoma. Across the whole study: Patients, male and female, were 30 to 69 years old. All lesions had stage T1-T3 N0M0 and 4.2 to 10 cm widths. Study-level results: Whereas tumor region pairs overlapped more, tumor-adjacent and tumor-blood pairs overlapped less.

Without any cell sorting, roughly 18-34 mg of bulk tissue yielded co-extracted RNA and DNA. Treatment-naive at the time, the patients had chronic HBV infection. The sequence was obtained from a woman aged 55-70 years with primary liver carcinoma and hepatitis B virus infection. Sequenced: tumor-adjacent normal liver tissue.

In DNA, the CDR3 is TGTGACACCAGTGATTCGGCTAGCGGGAATTTTGGCACAGATACGCAGTATTTT. This gives the protein CDTSDSASGNFGTDTQYF. The rearrangement links TRBV24-1 to TRBJ2-3; 9 bases line up with TRBD2. The CDR3 has 18 amino acids. Germline CDR1 is KGHDR and CDR2 is SFDVKD.